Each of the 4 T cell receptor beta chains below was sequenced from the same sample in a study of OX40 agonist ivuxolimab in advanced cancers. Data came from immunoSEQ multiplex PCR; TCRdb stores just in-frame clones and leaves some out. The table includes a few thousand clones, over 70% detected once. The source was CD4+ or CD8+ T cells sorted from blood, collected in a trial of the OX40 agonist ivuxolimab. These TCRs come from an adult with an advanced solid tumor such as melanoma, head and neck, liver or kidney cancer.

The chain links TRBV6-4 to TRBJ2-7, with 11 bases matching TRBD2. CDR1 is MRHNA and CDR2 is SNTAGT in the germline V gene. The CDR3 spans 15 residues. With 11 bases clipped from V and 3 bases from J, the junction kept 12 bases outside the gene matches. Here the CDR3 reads CAGGYGTSGFYEQYF. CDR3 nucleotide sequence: TGTGCCGGCGGATACGGGACTAGCGGTTTCTACGAGCAGTACTTC.

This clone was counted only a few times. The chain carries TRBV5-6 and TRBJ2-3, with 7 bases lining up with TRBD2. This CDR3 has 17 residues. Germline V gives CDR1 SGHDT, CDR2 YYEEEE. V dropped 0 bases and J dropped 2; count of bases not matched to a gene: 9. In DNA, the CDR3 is TGTGCCAGCAGCTTGGGGGAGGCGGGGGAGAACACAGATACGCAGTATTTT. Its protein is CASSLGEAGENTDTQYF.

CDR3 sequence: CASSDAGGHTEAFF. The CDR3 bases are TGTGCCAGCAGTGATGCAGGGGGCCATACTGAAGCTTTCTTT. The chain combines TRBV6-1 with TRBJ1-1; 8 bases align to TRBD1. V dropped 3 bases and J dropped 5; count of bases not matched to a gene: 5. There are 14 residues in the CDR3. The V gene's germline CDR1 is MNHNS and CDR2 SASEGT.

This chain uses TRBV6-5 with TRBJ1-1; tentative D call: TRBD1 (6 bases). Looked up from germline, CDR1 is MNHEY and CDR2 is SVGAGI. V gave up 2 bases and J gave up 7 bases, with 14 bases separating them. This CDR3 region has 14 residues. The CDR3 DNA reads TGTGCCAGCAGTTACGGGACCGGACAGAATGAAGCTTTCTTT. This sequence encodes CASSYGTGQNEAFF.